Each of the 17 T cell receptor beta chains below was sequenced from the same sample in a study of shared clonotypes between healthy human individuals. This table comes from immunoSEQ multiplex PCR, and its TCRdb copy is limited to in-frame clones, with some not included. This sample has approximately 650,000 clones, with nearly 97% found just once. Naive-designated CD8 cells lacked CD45RO, were positively enriched for CCR7, and omitted terminally differentiated effector memory CD45RA+ cells. Sequencing used naive CD8+ T cells sorted from blood. The receptor set was obtained from a woman in her twenties or thirties in good health.

The chain employs TRBV2 and TRBJ2-1, with TRBD2 identical over 12 bases. Germline CDR1 reads SNHLY; CDR2 reads FYNNEI. Germline trimming cut 11 bases from V and 4 bases from J; bases unmatched to any gene: 15. The CDR3 covers 17 residues. The CDR3 nucleotides are TGTGCCGCCCAGGTCGAGACTAGCGGGAGTGGATACAATGAGCAGTTCTTC. It encodes CAAQVETSGSGYNEQFF.

This chain connects TRBV2 to TRBJ2-1, with D perhaps matching TRBD2 (7 bases). Per the germline V gene, CDR1 is SNHLY and CDR2 is FYNNEI. The CDR3 is made up of 13 amino acids. V was shortened by 11 bases and J by 3 bases, with 14 bases between the two germline ends. CDR3 sequence: CAGGGTNYNEQFF. In nucleotides, the CDR3 is TGTGCCGGCGGGGGCACTAACTACAATGAGCAGTTCTTC.

The V call is TRBV19, the J call TRBJ2-2, with 10 bases aligning to TRBD2. The CDR3 runs 21 residues. The germline V gene encodes CDR1 LNHDA and CDR2 SQIVND (reference sequence). J lost 1 base, V lost 0 bases, and 14 bases had no gene match. CDR3 sequence: CASSIDVLAGESMMNTGELFF. The CDR3 DNA is TGTGCCAGTAGTATAGATGTGCTAGCGGGAGAATCAATGATGAACACCGGGGAGCTGTTTTTT.

The chain carries TRBV27 and TRBJ1-5, with 11 bases identical to TRBD1. Looked up from germline, CDR1 is MNHEY and CDR2 is SMNVEV (reference sequence). V was clipped by 5 bases and J by 6 bases; unmatched bases: 6. The CDR3 length is 15 residues. For the CDR3, the DNA is TGTGCCAGCAGTGCCGGGACAGGGGGAGGTCAGCCCCAGCATTTT. Its protein product is CASSAGTGGGQPQHF.

The chain uses TRBV2 and TRBJ2-1; possible D gene TRBD1, 5 bases. Deletions cut 3 bases from V and 10 bases from J, with 13 bases between. From germline, CDR1 is SNHLY and CDR2 FYNNEI. The CDR3 contains 13 residues. Here the CDR3 reads CASSEGWGGEQFF. CDR3 sequence (DNA): TGTGCCAGCAGTGAGGGGTGGGGCGGCGAGCAGTTCTTC. Using reference TRBV2 and TRBJ2-1 for the parts outside the CDR3, the full variable domain is EPEVTQTPSHQVTQMGQEVILRCVPISNHLYFYWYRQILGQKVEFLVSFYNNEISEKSEIFDDQFSVERPDGSNFTLKIRSTKLEDSAMYFCASSEGWGGEQFFGPGTRLTVL.

This chain joins TRBV19 and TRBJ2-3; 11 bases agree with TRBD2. CDR3 length: 15 amino acids. Germline-derived CDR1 and CDR2 are LNHDA and SQIVND (reference sequence). Trimming took 9 bases from V and 1 from J; bases not matched to a gene: 6. CDR3 sequence: CARNEGLAGTDTQYF. The CDR3 DNA follows: TGTGCCAGAAACGAGGGACTAGCGGGCACAGATACGCAGTATTTT.

The chain uses TRBV2 and TRBJ2-4, with a weak D call TRBD2 (5 bases). CDR3 length: 16 residues. Germline CDR1 and CDR2: SNHLY and FYNNEI. The V gene lost 3 bases and the J gene lost 0 bases, with 12 bases spanning the gap. DNA for the CDR3: TGTGCCAGCAGTGACCGAGACGGACTAGCCAAAAACATTCAGTACTTC. Protein sequence: CASSDRDGLAKNIQYF.

The chain recombines TRBV27 with TRBJ1-2; D uncertain. This CDR3 is built from 11 residues. The V gene's germline CDR1 is MNHEY and CDR2 SMNVEV (reference sequence). Trimming stripped 6 bases from V and 4 bases from J, with 6 bases between. CDR3 in amino acids: CASRSGYGYTF. CDR3 in DNA: TGTGCCAGCAGATCGGGCTATGGCTACACCTTC.

This clone occurred once. The J gene is TRBJ2-5, the V gene TRBV5-6; D not certain. This CDR3 is 13 amino acids long. The V gene's germline CDR1 is SGHDT and CDR2 YYEEEE. Trimming shortened V by 0 bases and J by 3 bases, and 6 bases separated the two germline ends. For the CDR3, the DNA is TGTGCCAGCAGCTTGGGTGAAGAAGAGACCCAGTACTTC. The encoded protein is CASSLGEEETQYF.

The chain recombines TRBV5-1 with TRBJ2-1; 10 bases align to TRBD2. This CDR3 region has 14 residues. Per the germline V gene, CDR1 is SGHRS and CDR2 is YFSETQ. J gave up 6 bases and V 6 bases, and 6 bases lay outside the gene matches. The CDR3 coding sequence is TGCGCCAGCAATAGCGGGAGGTACGTCAATGAGCAGTTCTTC. Protein: CASNSGRYVNEQFF.

The rearrangement joins TRBV4-2 to TRBJ2-2, with 11 bases identical to TRBD2. Germline V gene lookup returns CDR1 LGHNA and CDR2 YNFKEQ. Trimming removed 0 bases from V and 8 bases from J; junction bases left unmatched: 11. The CDR3 length is 18 residues. CDR3 sequence reads: CASSQDIAGGPVLGELFF. The CDR3 DNA reads TGTGCCAGCAGCCAAGATATAGCGGGAGGGCCAGTATTAGGGGAGCTGTTTTTT.

This clone appeared once. This sequence joins TRBV5-5 and TRBJ2-1; D possibly uses TRBD1 or TRBD2 (5 bases each). The CDR3 runs to 14 residues. Trimming pared 6 bases from V and 0 bases from J, leaving 10 bases between. Per the germline V gene, CDR1 is SGHKS and CDR2 is YYEKEE (reference sequence). The CDR3 here is CASIPGSSYNEQFF. CDR3 bases: TGTGCCAGCATTCCAGGGAGCTCCTACAATGAGCAGTTCTTC.

This rearrangement joins TRBV29-1 to TRBJ1-4; a weak D match, TRBD1 (5 bases). Trimming pared 7 bases from V and 5 bases from J, leaving 14 bases between. This CDR3 contains 13 residues. Looked up from germline, CDR1 is SQVTM and CDR2 is ANQGSEA. CDR3 protein: CSATTAENEKLFF. CDR3 nucleotides: TGCAGCGCTACGACAGCCGAGAATGAAAAACTGTTTTTT.

The rearrangement links TRBV9 to TRBJ2-7; D might be TRBD1 (6 bases). Trimming took off 0 bases at V and 5 bases at J, with 12 bases between the two ends. This CDR3 has 14 residues. Per germline, CDR1 SGDLS and CDR2 YYNGEE. CDR3 in DNA: TGTGCCAGCAGCGTAGGCGGCAGGGGTGACGAGCAGTACTTC. Translated: CASSVGGRGDEQYF. The variable domain in full, with the rest retrieved from reference TRBV9 and TRBJ2-7, is DSGVTQTPKHLITATGQRVTLRCSPRSGDLSVYWYQQSLDQGLQFLIQYYNGEERAKGNILERFSAQQFPDLHSELNLSSLELGDSALYFCASSVGGRGDEQYFGPGTRLTVT.

The chain recombines TRBV20-1 with TRBJ2-7; D remains unclear. Germline values: CDR1 DFQATT, CDR2 SNEGSKA (reference sequence). V was cut by 3 bases and J by 2 bases, with 5 bases left in between. The CDR3 consists of 11 residues. The CDR3 DNA sequence: TGCAGTGCTAGTATAGCCTACGAGCAGTACTTC. Its translation: CSASIAYEQYF.

This clone was seen only once. The CDR3: CASSEDRVTSSSYEQYF. DNA for the CDR3: TGCGCCAGCAGCGAGGACAGGGTTACCTCGAGCTCCTACGAGCAGTACTTC. The chain joins TRBV5-1 to TRBJ2-7; 8 bases are shared with TRBD1. The length of the CDR3 is 17 residues. Germline V CDR1 and CDR2: SGHRS, YFSETQ. V trimming: 4 bases; J trimming: 0 bases; junction bases outside the gene matches: 12.

This chain uses TRBV6-1 with TRBJ2-5; no firm D call. Per germline, CDR1 MNHNS and CDR2 SASEGT. The V gene lost 4 bases and the J gene lost 9 bases, with 3 bases spanning the gap. The CDR3 totals 9 residues. Here the CDR3 reads CASSAAQYF. In nucleotides, the CDR3 is TGTGCCAGCAGTGCGGCCCAGTACTTC.